Below are 30 T cell receptor beta chains sequenced from a single sample in a study of blood T cells in healthy people across ages. It was with a sample-barcoded 5' primer and a J-beta primer mix that a second PCR of about 7 to 12 cycles was run. TCRdb re-called the 5' RACE reads with MiXCR, one entry per CDR3 protein. Seen here are about 620,000 distinct CDR3 sequences, 52% observed once, and the top ten hold roughly 13%. The material sequenced was blood. Receptors were obtained from a woman over 75 in good health.

There are many counts of this clonotype. The junction departs from germline at one end; a sequencing error may be responsible. This sequence joins TRBV6-6 and TRBJ1-1, with D possibly TRBD1 on 5 matching bases. Germline V gene data show CDR1 as MNHNY and CDR2 as SVGAGI (reference sequence). The CDR3 is 12 residues long. CDR3: CSSKRGDTEAFF. The CDR3 nucleotides read TGTTCCAGCAAGAGGGGTGACACTGAAGCTTTCTTT.

V and J are TRBV7-2 and TRBJ2-5, with D possibly TRBD1 on 5 matching bases. Germline-derived CDR1 and CDR2 are SGHTA and FQGNSA. Trimming pared 4 bases from V and 2 bases from J, leaving 11 bases between. The CDR3 is 14 residues long. In DNA, the CDR3 is TGTGCCAGCAGCTCGACAGTACGTCAAGAGACCCAGTACTTC. This gives the protein CASSSTVRQETQYF.

The chain carries TRBV6-5 and TRBJ2-3; 8 bases are shared with TRBD1. This CDR3 has 15 residues. Germline V gives CDR1 MNHEY, CDR2 SVGAGI. The V segment lost 10 bases and the J segment 3 bases; nucleotides outside the gene matches: 12. The CDR3 DNA reads TGTGCCACCTCTATTGGACAGGGTAGTACAGATACGCAGTATTTT. Translation gives CATSIGQGSTDTQYF.

The chain employs TRBV12-3 or TRBV12-4 and TRBJ1-2; maybe TRBD1 (5 bases). V gave up 5 bases and J gave up 4 bases, with 14 bases separating them. The length of the CDR3 is 14 residues. The CDR3 reads CASSVGAQGYGYTF. The CDR3 DNA is TGTGCCAGCAGTGTAGGTGCCCAGGGCTATGGCTACACCTTC.

This clonotype came up many times. The rearrangement links TRBV7-3 to TRBJ2-1; D is ambiguous. Trimming cost V 2 bases and J 3 bases, with 8 bases left between them. Germline V gene data show CDR1 as SGHTA and CDR2 as FQGTGA. CDR3 length: 14 residues. CDR3 nucleotide sequence: TGTGCCAGCAGCTTAGGGCCCATCTACAATGAGCAGTTCTTC. This codes for CASSLGPIYNEQFF.

In the case of this clonotype: This may come from a read error, since a much larger clone is one base off. This chain links TRBV7-2 with TRBJ2-7; weak D call: TRBD2 (5 bases). The J call may be in error: the DNA end matches TRBJ2-5 better. The CDR3 is 16 residues long. Per germline, CDR1 SGHTA and CDR2 FQGNSA. CDR3 nucleotide sequence: TGTGCCCGCAGCCAAACCAAAGGACGGGATCGAGAGACCCAGTACTTC. Its translation is CARSQTKGRDRETQYF.

V is TRBV7-2 and J is TRBJ2-1; no definite D call. Germline-derived CDR1 and CDR2 are SGHTA and FQGNSA. Trimming pared 1 base from V and 0 bases from J, leaving 7 bases between. The CDR3 consists of 15 residues. CDR3 in DNA: TGTGCCAGCAGCTTAGTTCTCCCCTCCTACAATGAGCAGTTCTTC. Amino acids: CASSLVLPSYNEQFF.

The chain has TRBV3-1 and TRBJ2-7; D gene ambiguous. V was pared by 4 bases and J by 1 base, with 8 bases between. This CDR3 is 13 amino acids long. Per germline, CDR1 LGHDT and CDR2 YNNKEL (reference sequence). The CDR3 protein is CASSRQPSYEQYF. CDR3 coding DNA: TGTGCCAGCAGCCGGCAACCTTCCTACGAGCAGTACTTC.

This clonotype was detected ten times or more. The genes are TRBV29-1 and TRBJ1-2; D possibly corresponds to TRBD1 (6 bases). Per germline, CDR1 SQVTM and CDR2 ANQGSEA. The CDR3 is 14 residues long. The V end was cut by 6 bases, the J end by 4 bases, with 18 bases between. As DNA, the CDR3 is TGCAGCGTGGGGACCCCGGGGGGGCCCTATGGCTACACCTTC. Protein sequence: CSVGTPGGPYGYTF.

The chain employs TRBV29-1 and TRBJ2-6, with no clear D. V lost 3 bases, J lost 0 bases, and 9 bases lay in between. The CDR3 consists of 15 residues. Per the germline V gene, CDR1 is SQVTM and CDR2 is ANQGSEA. CDR3 sequence (DNA): TGCAGCGTTGATCTTTCCAGCTCTGGGGCCAACGTCCTGACTTTC. It encodes CSVDLSSSGANVLTF.

Concerning this clonotype: Being one base from a much bigger clone, this may be a read error. CDR3 nucleotide sequence: TGTGCCAGCGGCTTTTCAGTGTACCAAGAGACCCAGTACTTC. This gives the protein CASGFSVYQETQYF. The chain carries TRBV7-2 and TRBJ2-5, with unresolved D. Per germline, CDR1 SGHTA and CDR2 FQGNSA. The CDR3 contains 14 residues.

This clonotype came up a few times. A much larger clone lies one base from this, so it may be a read error. The V call is TRBV12-5, the J call TRBJ2-3; D call uncertain. The CDR3 totals 13 residues. Deletions cut 3 bases from V and 4 bases from J, with 8 bases between. CDR1 is LGHNT and CDR2 is FRNRAP in the germline V gene. The CDR3 DNA reads as TGTGCTAGTGGTTTAGGTGGCGCAGATACGCAGTATTTT. Encoded protein: CASGLGGADTQYF.

This clonotype has a count of ten or more. V and J are TRBV20-1 and TRBJ2-3, with D perhaps matching TRBD1 (6 bases). Per the germline V gene, CDR1 is DFQATT and CDR2 is SNEGSKA (reference sequence). Trimming cost V 1 base and J 4 bases, with 9 bases left between them. CDR3 size: 13 residues. The CDR3 sequence is CSARAKGADTQYF. CDR3 in DNA: TGCAGTGCTAGAGCCAAGGGGGCAGATACGCAGTATTTT.

This clonotype was counted ten times or more. This chain connects TRBV29-1 to TRBJ2-4; D possibly matches TRBD1 or TRBD2 (5 bases each). V dropped 7 bases and J dropped 7 bases, with 14 bases sitting between them. This CDR3 comprises 12 residues. Germline CDR1 SQVTM, CDR2 ANQGSEA. The CDR3 DNA sequence: TGCAGCGCTGACAGCGCGGGTAACATTCAGTACTTC. Amino acids: CSADSAGNIQYF. The whole variable domain, remainder taken from reference TRBV29-1 and TRBJ2-4, is SAVISQKPSRDICQRGTSLTIQCQVDSQVTMMFWYRQQPGQSLTLIATANQGSEATYESGFVIDKFPISRPNLTFSTLTVSNMSPEDSSIYLCSADSAGNIQYFGAGTRLSVL.

V usage is TRBV5-1 and J usage is TRBJ2-3, with 7 bases lining up with TRBD1. CDR3 length: 16 residues. CDR1 SGHRS and CDR2 YFSETQ come from the germline V gene. J was trimmed by 1 base and V by 4 bases; bases with no gene match: 9. The DNA for the CDR3 is TGCGCCAGCAGCGACGGGGACAGCACTGGCACAGATACGCAGTATTTT. Its translation: CASSDGDSTGTDTQYF.

This clonotype was counted between two and nine times. This may arise from a read error, as a much more abundant clone is one base away. The V gene is TRBV24-1, the J gene TRBJ2-1; no reliable D call. The germline V gene encodes CDR1 KGHDR and CDR2 SFDVKD. The CDR3 sequence is 11 residues long. Here the CDR3 reads CTTSEANEQFF. The CDR3 nucleotides are TGTACCACCAGTGAAGCCAATGAGCAGTTCTTC.

This clonotype has at least ten counts. The chain recombines TRBV28 with TRBJ2-1, with 10 bases aligning to TRBD1. Germline CDR1 is MDHEN and CDR2 is SYDVKM. The CDR3 runs 16 residues. Trimming cost V 4 bases and J 5 bases; bases outside gene matches: 8. For the CDR3, the DNA is TGTGCCAGCAGTTCCGCCGGGACAGGGGCTAACAATGAGCAGTTCTTC. This codes for CASSSAGTGANNEQFF.

The genes are TRBV7-3 and TRBJ2-1, with 8 bases fitting TRBD1. This CDR3 is built from 14 residues. Germline CDR1 SGHTA, CDR2 FQGTGA. Trimming cost V 5 bases and J 8 bases; bases outside gene matches: 8. The CDR3, as DNA: TGTGCCAGCAGCCTCGGACAGGGTATAGATGAGCAGTTCTTC. As protein: CASSLGQGIDEQFF. The complete variable domain, with remaining parts taken from reference TRBV7-3 and TRBJ2-1, reads GAGVSQTPSNKVTEKGKYVELRCDPISGHTALYWYRQSLGQGPEFLIYFQGTGAADDSGLPNDRFFAVRPEGSVSTLKIQRTERGDSAVYLCASSLGQGIDEQFFGPGTRLTVL.

This clonotype was detected once. A much larger clone is a single base away; this may be a read error. The chain employs TRBV20-1 and TRBJ2-7; D possibly corresponds to TRBD1 (7 bases). The CDR3 sequence is 12 residues long. CDR1 DFQATT and CDR2 SNEGSKA come from the germline V gene (reference sequence). CDR3 sequence reads: CRARGEVGEQYF. The CDR3 DNA reads as TGCAGGGCCAGGGGGGAGGTCGGCGAGCAGTACTTC.

This clonotype has a handful of counts. This may come from a read error, since a much larger clone is one base off. V and J are TRBV29-1 and TRBJ2-1; D tentatively reads TRBD1 or TRBD2 (5 bases each). CDR1 and CDR2 (germline): SQVTM, ANQGSEA. V lost 4 bases and J 6 bases, leaving 25 bases between the germline ends. CDR3 size: 17 residues. The CDR3 here is CSVGTDRAALARNEQFF. The CDR3 DNA reads TGCAGCGTTGGCACCGACAGAGCTGCGCTAGCTCGCAATGAGCAGTTCTTC.

This clonotype was seen repeatedly, ten times or more. This sequence joins TRBV2 and TRBJ2-1; 8 positions agree with TRBD2. Germline lookup yields CDR1 SNHLY and CDR2 FYNNEI. This CDR3 has 15 amino acids. The junction had 14 bases not matched to a gene; V was cut back by 7 bases and J by 9 bases. CDR3 sequence (DNA): TGTGCCAGCACCATAAGCGGGGGAGCCAACCGTGAGCAGTTCTTC. Protein: CASTISGGANREQFF.

The table lists this clonotype with a count of one. A much bigger clone sits one base away, suggesting this may be a read error. The chain carries TRBV4-1 and TRBJ2-7, with D possibly being TRBD2 (5 bases). In germline, CDR1 is MGHRA, CDR2 YSYEKL. There are 15 residues in the CDR3. CDR3 loop: CAGSTHPGLSYEQYF. Written as DNA, the CDR3 is TGCGCCGGCAGCACGCACCCAGGACTTTCCTACGAGCAGTACTTC.

The chain combines TRBV5-1 with TRBJ2-6; D may match TRBD1 or TRBD2 (5 bases each). The germline V gene encodes CDR1 SGHRS and CDR2 YFSETQ. The CDR3 totals 17 residues. The V gene lost 0 bases and the J gene lost 0 bases, with 10 bases spanning the gap. CDR3: CASSLGGTPSGANVLTF. The CDR3 DNA follows: TGCGCCAGCAGCTTGGGGGGGACCCCCTCTGGGGCCAACGTCCTGACTTTC.

The chain combines TRBV6-5 with TRBJ1-4; possible D gene TRBD1, 6 bases. CDR1 and CDR2 from the germline V gene are MNHEY and SVGAGI. The CDR3 covers 14 residues. Trimming removed 9 bases at V and 8 bases at J, with 19 bases between. The CDR3 sequence is CASSAQGRYEKLFF. As DNA, the CDR3 is TGTGCCAGTAGCGCTCAGGGGCGGTACGAAAAACTGTTTTTT.

The chain uses TRBV27 and TRBJ2-3; D gene unclear. CDR3 length: 10 residues. CDR1 is MNHEY and CDR2 is SMNVEV in the germline V gene (reference sequence). The germline V and J ends were trimmed by 8 bases and 8 bases, with 8 bases remaining between them. CDR3 sequence: CASGVGTQYF. The CDR3 DNA reads as TGTGCCAGCGGTGTGGGTACGCAGTATTTT.

As concerns this clonotype: A read error may account for a junction end that differs from germline. This chain links TRBV7-7 with TRBJ1-2; 9 bases line up with TRBD1. Germline CDR1 is SSHAT and CDR2 is FNYEAQ (reference sequence). The CDR3 runs 16 residues. In nucleotides, the CDR3 is TGTGTCAGCAGCCCGGACAGGGGTTCAGCTAACTATGGCTACACCTTC. Amino acids: CVSSPDRGSANYGYTF.

This clonotype is a singleton in its sample. The chain recombines TRBV6-2 or TRBV6-3 with TRBJ2-3, with D perhaps assigned TRBD1 or TRBD2 (7 bases each). CDR3 size: 15 residues. Trimming removed 6 bases from V and 4 bases from J, with 17 bases in between. CDR1 and CDR2 from the germline V gene are MNHEY and SVGEGT. CDR3 nucleotide sequence: TGTGCCAGCAGCCCCGAGGCAGGGGGGGCAGATACGCAGTATTTT. Translating gives CASSPEAGGADTQYF.

This clonotype was found once. The rearrangement joins TRBV7-2 to TRBJ2-3; maybe TRBD1 (5 bases). Between the trimmed V and J ends, which lost 4 bases and 0 bases, there was a span of 8 bases. This CDR3 has 14 amino acids. Germline-derived CDR1 and CDR2 are SGHTA and FQGNSA. The CDR3 loop is CASSSQVSTDTQYF. CDR3 coding DNA: TGTGCCAGCAGCTCACAGGTTAGCACAGATACGCAGTATTTT.

This clonotype has ten or more counts. The J gene is TRBJ1-2, the V gene TRBV29-1, with D possibly matching TRBD1 (6 bases). Deletions cut 3 bases from V and 13 bases from J, with 15 bases between. This CDR3 region has 11 residues. Germline lookup yields CDR1 SQVTM and CDR2 ANQGSEA. CDR3 protein: CSVELGGRRTF. The CDR3 DNA follows: TGCAGCGTTGAGTTGGGGGGCCGACGCACCTTC. Drawing the rest from reference TRBV29-1 and TRBJ1-2, the complete variable domain is SAVISQKPSRDICQRGTSLTIQCQVDSQVTMMFWYRQQPGQSLTLIATANQGSEATYESGFVIDKFPISRPNLTFSTLTVSNMSPEDSSIYLCSVELGGRRTFGSGTRLTVV.

V usage is TRBV25-1 and J usage is TRBJ2-1; D is perhaps TRBD2 (6 bases). The CDR3 has 15 residues. Deletions cut 1 base from V and 1 base from J, with 8 bases between. Germline V gives CDR1 MGHDK, CDR2 SYGVNS. CDR3 sequence: CASSEWSGSYNEQFF. CDR3 in DNA: TGTGCCAGCAGTGAATGGAGCGGGTCCTACAATGAGCAGTTCTTC.